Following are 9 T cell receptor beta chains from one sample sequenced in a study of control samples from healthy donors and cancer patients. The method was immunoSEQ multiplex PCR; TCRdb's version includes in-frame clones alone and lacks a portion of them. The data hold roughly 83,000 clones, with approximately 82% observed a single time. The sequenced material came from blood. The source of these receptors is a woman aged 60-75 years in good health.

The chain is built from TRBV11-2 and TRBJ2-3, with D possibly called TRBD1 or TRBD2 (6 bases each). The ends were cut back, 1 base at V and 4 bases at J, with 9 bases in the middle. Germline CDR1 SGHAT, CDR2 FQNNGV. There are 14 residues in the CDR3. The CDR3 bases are TGTGCCAGCAGCTTAGGGGGGGCGGCAGATACGCAGTATTTT. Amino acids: CASSLGGAADTQYF.

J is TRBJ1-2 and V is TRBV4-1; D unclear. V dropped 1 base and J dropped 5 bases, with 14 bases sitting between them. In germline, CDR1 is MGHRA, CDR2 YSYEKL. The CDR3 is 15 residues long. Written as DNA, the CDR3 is TGCGCCAGCAGCCAAGGACGGGCTAATATGTATGGCTACACCTTC. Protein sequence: CASSQGRANMYGYTF.

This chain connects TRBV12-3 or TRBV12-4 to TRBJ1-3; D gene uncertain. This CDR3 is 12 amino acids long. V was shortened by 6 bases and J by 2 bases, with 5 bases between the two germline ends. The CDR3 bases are TGTGCCAGCAGCGCCACTGGAAACACCATATATTTT. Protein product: CASSATGNTIYF.

The CDR3 reads CASSSSENHNEQFF. In DNA, the CDR3 is TGTGCCAGCAGCTCGAGCGAGAACCACAATGAGCAGTTCTTC. This chain joins TRBV11-2 and TRBJ2-1; D is unresolved. V lost 4 bases to trimming and J lost 5 bases, with 12 bases between them. The CDR3 runs 14 residues. Germline CDR1 SGHAT, CDR2 FQNNGV.

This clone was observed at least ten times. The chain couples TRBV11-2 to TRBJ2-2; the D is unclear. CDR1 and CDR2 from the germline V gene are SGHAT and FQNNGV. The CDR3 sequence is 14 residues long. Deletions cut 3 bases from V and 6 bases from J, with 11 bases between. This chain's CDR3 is CASSLTPPPGELFF. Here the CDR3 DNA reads TGTGCCAGCAGCTTGACTCCCCCCCCCGGGGAGCTGTTTTTT.

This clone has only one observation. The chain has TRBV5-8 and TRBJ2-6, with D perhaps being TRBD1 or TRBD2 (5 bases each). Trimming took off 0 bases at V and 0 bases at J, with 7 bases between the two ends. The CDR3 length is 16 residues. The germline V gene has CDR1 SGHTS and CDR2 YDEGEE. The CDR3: CASSLVGVSGANVLTF. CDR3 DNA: TGTGCCAGCAGCTTGGTGGGGGTCTCTGGGGCCAACGTCCTGACTTTC.

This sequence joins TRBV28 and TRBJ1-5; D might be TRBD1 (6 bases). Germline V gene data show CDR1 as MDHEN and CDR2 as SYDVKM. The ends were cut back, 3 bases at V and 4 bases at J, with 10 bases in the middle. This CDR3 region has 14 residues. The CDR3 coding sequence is TGTGCCAGCAGTTTCGGACAGTTAAATCAGCCCCAGCATTTT. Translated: CASSFGQLNQPQHF.

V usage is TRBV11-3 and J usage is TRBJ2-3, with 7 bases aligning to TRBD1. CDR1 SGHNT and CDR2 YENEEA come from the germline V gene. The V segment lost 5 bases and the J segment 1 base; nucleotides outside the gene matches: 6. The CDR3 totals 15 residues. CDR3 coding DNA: TGTGCCAGCAGCCCAACAGGGGCGGGCACAGATACGCAGTATTTT. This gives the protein CASSPTGAGTDTQYF. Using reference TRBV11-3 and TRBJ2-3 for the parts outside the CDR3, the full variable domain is EAGVVQSPRYKIIEKKQPVAFWCNPISGHNTLYWYLQNLGQGPELLIRYENEEAVDDSQLPKDRFSAERLKGVDSTLKIQPAELGDSAVYLCASSPTGAGTDTQYFGPGTRLTVL.

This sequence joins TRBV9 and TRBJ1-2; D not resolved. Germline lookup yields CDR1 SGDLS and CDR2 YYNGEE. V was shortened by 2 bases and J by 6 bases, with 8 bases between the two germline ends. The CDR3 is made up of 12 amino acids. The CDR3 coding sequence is TGTGCCAGCAGCGTGGCAGCGGATGGCTACACCTTC. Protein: CASSVAADGYTF.